The 27 T cell receptor beta chains below were found in one sample sequenced in a study of neurological immune-mediated disorders. TCRdb processed the 5' RACE reads anew with MiXCR; each CDR3 protein has one entry. Counted here are roughly 89,000 distinct CDR3 sequences, approximately 2.4% occurring once; the ten biggest clones make up 0.9% to 1.4%. The material sequenced was PBMCs. These receptors were obtained from a woman in her thirties with multiple sclerosis.

This clonotype was seen ten or more times. The chain is built from TRBV28 and TRBJ2-4; 11 bases agree with TRBD2. The CDR3 is 14 residues long. Germline V lookup: CDR1 MDHEN, CDR2 SYDVKM. J was trimmed by 6 bases and V by 4 bases; bases with no gene match: 2. CDR3 loop: CASSSGTSGNIQYF. CDR3 coding DNA: TGTGCCAGCAGTTCGGGGACTAGCGGAAACATTCAGTACTTC.

This clonotype has at least ten counts. The rearrangement joins TRBV5-1 to TRBJ1-2, with 7 bases that match TRBD1. From germline, CDR1 is SGHRS and CDR2 YFSETQ. V dropped 0 bases and J dropped 4; count of bases not matched to a gene: 6. This CDR3 has 15 residues. CDR3: CASSLAAGGSYGYTF. For the CDR3, the DNA is TGCGCCAGCAGCTTGGCGGCAGGGGGTAGCTATGGCTACACCTTC.

Comment on this clonotype: One end of the junction does not line up with germline, which may come from a read error. The DNA for the CDR3 is TGTGCCAGCAGTCCCCAAGGGGGCGCGAAAAAAATTCAGTACTTC. Amino acids: CASSPQGGAKKIQYF. The chain has TRBV12-3 or TRBV12-4 and TRBJ2-4; TRBD1 agrees at 7 bases. The CDR3 sequence is 15 residues long.

This clonotype was detected a few times. Compared with germline, one end of the junction differs, possibly owing to a read error. DNA of the CDR3: TGTGCCAGCTCACCACCCGGCGGTGGTCAGCACCAGCATTTT. Its translation: CASSPPGGGQHQHF. J is TRBJ1-5 and V is TRBV18; D call uncertain. From germline, CDR1 is KGHSH and CDR2 LQKENI. The CDR3 is 14 amino acids.

This clonotype occurred many times. V usage is TRBV7-9 and J usage is TRBJ1-1; D gene unclear. Per germline, CDR1 SEHNR and CDR2 FQNEAQ (reference sequence). This CDR3 is 13 amino acids long. V lost 3 bases, J lost 1 base, and 6 bases lay in between. The CDR3 sequence: CASSLAWNTEAFF. The CDR3 DNA reads as TGTGCCAGCAGCTTGGCGTGGAACACTGAAGCTTTCTTT.

This clonotype was observed at least ten times. This sequence joins TRBV7-3 and TRBJ2-1; D is unclear. V lost 2 bases to trimming and J lost 10 bases, with 9 bases between them. The CDR3 is 12 amino acids. Germline-derived CDR1 and CDR2 are SGHTA and FQGTGA. CDR3 residues: CASSLRLGEQFF. CDR3 DNA: TGTGCCAGCAGCTTACGCTTAGGAGAGCAGTTCTTC.

This clonotype was recorded many times. The chain joins TRBV5-1 to TRBJ2-7; D may match TRBD1 or TRBD2 (7 bases each). The germline CDR1 and CDR2 sequences are SGHRS and YFSETQ. V was trimmed by 2 bases and J by 6 bases, leaving 12 bases between them. CDR3 size: 13 residues. This CDR3 is CASSFQGGVEQYF. The CDR3 DNA reads TGCGCCAGCAGCTTCCAGGGGGGGGTCGAGCAGTACTTC.

This clonotype was seen repeatedly, ten times or more. This chain joins TRBV7-2 and TRBJ1-1, with 10 positions matching TRBD1. Germline V gene sequence: CDR1 SGHTA, CDR2 FQGNSA. CDR3 length equals 15 residues. The V segment lost 5 bases and the J segment 2 bases; nucleotides outside the gene matches: 5. CDR3 in amino acids: CASSGRQGANTEAFF. The CDR3 coding sequence is TGTGCCAGCAGCGGGCGACAGGGGGCCAACACTGAAGCTTTCTTT.

This clonotype occurred many times. This chain uses TRBV5-1 with TRBJ2-3, with 9 bases that match TRBD2. The germline V gene has CDR1 SGHRS and CDR2 YFSETQ. Germline trimming cut 3 bases from V and 0 bases from J; bases unmatched to any gene: 14. The CDR3 is made up of 19 amino acids. CDR3: CASSSLVGLAGSSTDTQYF. The CDR3 nucleotides read TGCGCCAGCAGCTCGCTAGTTGGGCTAGCGGGATCTAGCACAGATACGCAGTATTTT. The whole variable domain, filled in from reference TRBV5-1 and TRBJ2-3, reads KAGVTQTPRYLIKTRGQQVTLSCSPISGHRSVSWYQQTPGQGLQFLFEYFSETQRNKGNFPGRFSGRQFSNSRSEMNVSTLELGDSALYLCASSSLVGLAGSSTDTQYFGPGTRLTVL.

This sequence joins TRBV29-1 and TRBJ2-3; D perhaps matches TRBD2 (6 bases). Germline CDR1 SQVTM, CDR2 ANQGSEA. Trimming removed 6 bases from V and 6 bases from J, with 13 bases in between. This CDR3 has 12 amino acids. The CDR3, as DNA: TGCAGCGTCCCGACTAGTGGGGATACGCAGTATTTT. Translated, it gives CSVPTSGDTQYF.

This clonotype was picked up many times. The chain carries TRBV24-1 and TRBJ1-1, with a possible D match to TRBD1 (5 bases). The CDR3 contains 12 residues. Germline V lookup: CDR1 KGHDR, CDR2 SFDVKD. V lost 4 bases to trimming and J lost 11 bases, with 13 bases between them. The CDR3 DNA reads TGTGCCACCAGTGACCATAATGCAGGGGCTTTCTTT. It translates to CATSDHNAGAFF.

The table lists this clonotype with many counts. The chain employs TRBV7-9 and TRBJ2-5; D possibly corresponds to TRBD1 (6 bases). Germline V gene sequence: CDR1 SEHNR, CDR2 FQNEAQ (reference sequence). The V end was cut by 7 bases, the J end by 3 bases, with 12 bases between. The CDR3 is 13 amino acids. Written as DNA, the CDR3 is TGTGCCAGCACTCTGGGGGCTGAAGAGACCCAGTACTTC. This translates into CASTLGAEETQYF.

This clonotype was recorded many times. This chain links TRBV2 with TRBJ1-6; TRBD1 aligns across 8 bases. In germline, CDR1 is SNHLY, CDR2 FYNNEI. This CDR3 comprises 16 residues. The V segment lost 3 bases and the J segment 5 bases; nucleotides outside the gene matches: 6. CDR3 nucleotide sequence: TGTGCCAGCAGTGATCTTGGACAGGGCAATAATTCACCCCTCCACTTT. Translated: CASSDLGQGNNSPLHF.

This clonotype was seen repeatedly, ten times or more. The rearrangement joins TRBV12-3 or TRBV12-4 to TRBJ1-5; no reliable D call. The CDR3 is 15 residues long. V was shortened by 0 bases and J by 3 bases, with 9 bases between the two germline ends. The CDR3 DNA sequence: TGTGCCAGCAGTTTAGCTACCGAGACCAATCAGCCCCAGCATTTT. This gives the protein CASSLATETNQPQHF.

CDR3 coding DNA: TGTGCCACCGGTGATAGCGGTTTAGGAGGAGAGACCCAGTACTTC. Translation: CATGDSGLGGETQYF. The chain joins TRBV2 to TRBJ2-5; tentatively, D is TRBD2 (6 bases). V was cut by 10 bases and J by 4 bases, with 22 bases left in between. CDR1 and CDR2 from the germline V gene are SNHLY and FYNNEI. The CDR3 consists of 15 residues. Filled out from reference TRBV2 and TRBJ2-5, the complete variable domain reads EPEVTQTPSHQVTQMGQEVILRCVPISNHLYFYWYRQILGQKVEFLVSFYNNEISEKSEIFDDQFSVERPDGSNFTLKIRSTKLEDSAMYFCATGDSGLGGETQYFGPGTRLLVL.

This clonotype came up many times. V usage is TRBV6-5 and J usage is TRBJ1-2, with D perhaps matching TRBD1 (5 bases). Trimming pared 0 bases from V and 4 bases from J, leaving 6 bases between. Per germline, CDR1 MNHEY and CDR2 SVGAGI. The CDR3 runs 13 residues. Here the CDR3 reads CASSYSGGYGYTF. The CDR3 DNA reads as TGTGCCAGCAGTTACTCCGGGGGCTATGGCTACACCTTC.

This clonotype was seen at least ten times. The chain is built from TRBV20-1 and TRBJ2-7, with 7 nucleotides matching TRBD2. This CDR3 has 19 residues. The V and J ends lost 6 bases and 0 bases, in that order; junction bases with no gene match: 23. Germline loops: CDR1 DFQATT, CDR2 SNEGSKA (reference sequence). CDR3 loop: CSALPEWGGPTLSSYEQYF. In nucleotides, the CDR3 is TGCAGTGCCCTCCCGGAGTGGGGGGGACCAACCCTATCCTCCTACGAGCAGTACTTC.

This clonotype was picked up many times. The chain employs TRBV7-2 and TRBJ1-4; possibly TRBD1 for D (6 bases). CDR1 is SGHTA and CDR2 is FQGNSA in the germline V gene. Trimming removed 5 bases from V and 5 bases from J, with 12 bases in between. This CDR3 comprises 14 residues. The CDR3 DNA follows: TGTGCCAGCAGCCCGGGACACGCAAATGAAAAACTGTTTTTT. Translation: CASSPGHANEKLFF.

This clonotype was counted only a few times. V gene TRBV5-1 combines with J gene TRBJ1-4; D is ambiguous. The CDR3 has 17 residues. The germline V and J ends were trimmed by 0 bases and 7 bases, with 19 bases remaining between them. CDR1 is SGHRS, CDR2 YFSETQ, per germline. CDR3 region: CASSLDVGWPPGEKLFF. The CDR3 coding sequence is TGCGCCAGCAGCTTGGATGTAGGTTGGCCTCCCGGTGAAAAACTGTTTTTT. Full variable domain (outside the CDR3, taken from reference TRBV5-1 and TRBJ1-4): KAGVTQTPRYLIKTRGQQVTLSCSPISGHRSVSWYQQTPGQGLQFLFEYFSETQRNKGNFPGRFSGRQFSNSRSEMNVSTLELGDSALYLCASSLDVGWPPGEKLFFGSGTQLSVL.

This sequence joins TRBV20-1 and TRBJ2-3, with 7 bases aligning to TRBD2. CDR1 and CDR2 (germline): DFQATT, SNEGSKA (reference sequence). J lost 4 bases, V lost 0 bases, and 4 bases had no gene match. The CDR3 contains 14 residues. CDR3 nucleotide sequence: TGCAGTGCTAGAGATCCCCGGGAGGCAGATACGCAGTATTTT. It translates to CSARDPREADTQYF.

This clonotype was counted ten times or more. The chain recombines TRBV7-2 with TRBJ2-1, with D tentatively TRBD1 (6 bases). Germline V gene data show CDR1 as SGHTA and CDR2 as FQGNSA. With 4 bases removed from V and 6 bases from J, the gap between germline ends came to 22 bases. This CDR3 comprises 17 residues. CDR3 bases: TGTGCCAGCAGCTCACAGGGTTCCGCGATAAGGGGCAATGAGCAGTTCTTC. Amino acids: CASSSQGSAIRGNEQFF.

This clonotype was recorded many times. The chain has TRBV7-2 and TRBJ2-3, with D unclear. V lost 1 base and J 2 bases, leaving 10 bases between the germline ends. The CDR3 totals 15 residues. CDR1 is SGHTA, CDR2 FQGNSA, per germline. DNA of the CDR3: TGTGCCAGCAGCTTAGGTAGTAGCACCACAGATACGCAGTATTTT. Its translation: CASSLGSSTTDTQYF.

This clonotype has a handful of counts. The rearrangement joins TRBV18 to TRBJ2-7; 9 nucleotides align to TRBD1. V was clipped by 2 bases and J by 3 bases; unmatched bases: 2. Looked up from germline, CDR1 is KGHSH and CDR2 is LQKENI. This CDR3 is 14 amino acids long. For the CDR3, the DNA is TGTGCCAGCTCACCAAGACAGGGGGTCTACGAGCAGTACTTC. Amino acids: CASSPRQGVYEQYF. The full variable domain, its missing parts supplied by reference TRBV18 and TRBJ2-7, is NAGVMQNPRHLVRRRGQEARLRCSPMKGHSHVYWYRQLPEEGLKFMVYLQKENIIDESGMPKERFSAEFPKEGPSILRIQQVVRGDSAAYFCASSPRQGVYEQYFGPGTRLTVT.

This clonotype came up many times. The chain uses TRBV5-1 and TRBJ1-4; no definite D call. The V end was cut by 3 bases, the J end by 8 bases, with 20 bases between. Germline loops: CDR1 SGHRS, CDR2 YFSETQ. CDR3 length: 16 amino acids. DNA of the CDR3: TGCGCCAGCAGCTCGGGCGCGGGAGGCGGGGAAGAAAAACTGTTTTTT. Encoded protein: CASSSGAGGGEEKLFF.

This clonotype was seen repeatedly, ten times or more. The chain has TRBV7-3 and TRBJ2-3, with a possible D match to TRBD2 (6 bases). The CDR3 loop spans 16 amino acids. V was cut by 1 base and J by 4 bases, with 15 bases left in between. Germline CDR1 and CDR2: SGHTA and FQGTGA. CDR3 residues: CASSLRPSAGADTQYF. CDR3 nucleotide sequence: TGTGCCAGCAGCTTAAGGCCCTCAGCGGGCGCAGATACGCAGTATTTT.

The sample holds a few counts of this clonotype. This sequence joins TRBV7-6 and TRBJ2-1; TRBD2 matches 7 bases. Germline V gene lookup returns CDR1 SGHVS and CDR2 FNYEAQ. This CDR3 has 15 residues. Unmatched junction bases numbered 13, after V lost 4 bases and J lost 10 bases. In DNA, the CDR3 is TGTGCCAGCAGCTCCCTAGCGGCAACCTTAGGAGAGCAGTTCTTC. Translated: CASSSLAATLGEQFF.

This clonotype was detected ten times or more. The V and J genes are TRBV7-2 and TRBJ1-1; possible D gene TRBD1, 5 bases. CDR1 is SGHTA and CDR2 is FQGNSA in the germline V gene. V lost 6 bases and J 5 bases, leaving 16 bases between the germline ends. This CDR3 has 14 amino acids. The DNA for the CDR3 is TGTGCCAGCAGTTTGGGACCGTCACCGACTGAAGCTTTCTTT. Its translation is CASSLGPSPTEAFF.